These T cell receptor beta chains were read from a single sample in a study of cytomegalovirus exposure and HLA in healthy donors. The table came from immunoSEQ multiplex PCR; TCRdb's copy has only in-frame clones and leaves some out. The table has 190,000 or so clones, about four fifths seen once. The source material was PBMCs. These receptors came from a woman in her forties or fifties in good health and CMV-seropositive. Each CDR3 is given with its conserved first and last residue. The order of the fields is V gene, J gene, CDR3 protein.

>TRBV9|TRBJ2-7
CASSGGPSYEQYF
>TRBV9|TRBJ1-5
CASSAGQGLEPQHF
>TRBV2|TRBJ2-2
CASHQEAGELFF
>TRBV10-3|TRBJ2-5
CASRQGLGRETQYF
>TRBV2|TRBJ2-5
CASSVAGVGRETQYF
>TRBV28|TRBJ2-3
CASSLASGGAVDTQYF
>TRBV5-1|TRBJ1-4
CASRTGVDEKLFF
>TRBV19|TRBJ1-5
CASSKGDQPQHF
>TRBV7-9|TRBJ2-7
CASSSPGGEQYF
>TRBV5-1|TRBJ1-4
CASSPRTAQVPNEKLFF
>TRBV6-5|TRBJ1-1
CASRPTGKTEAFF
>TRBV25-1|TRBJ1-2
CASSEAGADHGYTF
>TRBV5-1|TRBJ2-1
CASKQGGSSFEQFF
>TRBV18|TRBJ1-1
CASSPLLQGSETEAFF
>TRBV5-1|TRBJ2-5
CASSLGQLSGETQYF
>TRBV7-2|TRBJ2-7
CASSLARTGLEQYF
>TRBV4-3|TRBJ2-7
CASSQRDLAGGTYEQYF
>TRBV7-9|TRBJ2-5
CASSLSGGETQYF
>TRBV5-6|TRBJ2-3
CASSLGGWSTDTQYF
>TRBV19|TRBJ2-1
CASSMTANNEQFF
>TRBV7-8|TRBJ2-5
CASSTGPRETQYF
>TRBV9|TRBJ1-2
CASSQPTDRTNYGYTF
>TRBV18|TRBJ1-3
CASSLPTGYSGNTIYF
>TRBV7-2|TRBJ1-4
CASSPGQGRGKLFF
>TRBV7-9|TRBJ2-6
CASSLGRGAGANVLTF
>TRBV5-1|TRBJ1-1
CASSPFDRGVNTEAFF
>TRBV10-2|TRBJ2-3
CASNGEPGTDTQYF
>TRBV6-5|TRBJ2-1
CASSYWGGTTLNEQFF
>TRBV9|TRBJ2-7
CASSVVSGAGEQYF
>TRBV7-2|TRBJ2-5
CASSLASGGWRGETQYF
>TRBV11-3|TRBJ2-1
CASSLSGRGRHEQFF
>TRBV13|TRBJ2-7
CASSRDSSYEQYF
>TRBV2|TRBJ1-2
CASSDQGYTF
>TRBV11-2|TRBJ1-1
CASSSHRGTEAFF
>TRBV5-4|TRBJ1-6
CASSLGTGIQRALHF
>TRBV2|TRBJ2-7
CASSDPARAQRYEQYF
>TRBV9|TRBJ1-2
CASSVTPQATDYGYTF
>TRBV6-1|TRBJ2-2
CASSEDLYTGELFF
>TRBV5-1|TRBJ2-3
CASSSLPTSGGTDTQYF
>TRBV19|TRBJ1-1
CASSAGLGVEAFF
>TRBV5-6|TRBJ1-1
CASSSGGIGTEAFF
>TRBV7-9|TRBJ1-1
CASSRPEGRNTEAFF
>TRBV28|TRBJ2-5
CASSLRQGPRVETQYF
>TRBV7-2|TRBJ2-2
CASSLAALAAGGELFF
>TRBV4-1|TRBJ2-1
CASSQDFRDNEQFF
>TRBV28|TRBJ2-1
CASNPGRYNEQFF
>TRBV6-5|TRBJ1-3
CASSSNRGPGNTIYF
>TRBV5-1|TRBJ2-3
CASSIGTSTDTQYF
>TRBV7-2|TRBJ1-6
CASSPDRGKISLHF